The 11 T cell receptor beta chains below all came from one sample that was sequenced in a study of OX40 agonist ivuxolimab in advanced cancers. The method was immunoSEQ multiplex PCR; TCRdb's version includes in-frame clones alone and lacks a portion of them. Found here are tens of thousands of clones, approximately 80% of them singletons; the top ten hold around 2.1%. The sequences come from CD4+ or CD8+ T cells sorted from blood, collected in a trial of the OX40 agonist ivuxolimab. The receptors stem from an adult with an advanced solid tumor such as melanoma, head and neck, liver or kidney cancer.

The chain carries TRBV7-8 and TRBJ1-2; the D is unclear. The V gene's germline CDR1 is SGHVS and CDR2 FQNEAQ. The V end lost 1 base, the J end lost 2 bases, and 8 bases lay between the germline ends. This CDR3 is 14 amino acids long. The CDR3 region is CASSLGSQNYGYTF. CDR3 nucleotides: TGTGCCAGCAGCTTAGGATCCCAGAACTATGGCTACACCTTC.

This clone was observed a handful of times. The chain links TRBV12-2 to TRBJ1-1; the D call in the table, TRBD1, was not verified against the DNA. TRBV12-2 is assigned pseudogene status. The CDR3 runs 15 residues. The CDR3 DNA sequence: TGTGCAAGTCGCTTAGCTCGGACACGATTTACTGAAGCTTTCTTT. This encodes CASRLARTRFTEAFF.

The chain joins TRBV19 to TRBJ2-1; D is unclear. Trimming removed 8 bases at V and 6 bases at J, with 20 bases between. CDR1 and CDR2 (germline): LNHDA, SQIVND (reference sequence). The CDR3 has 15 residues. The CDR3, as DNA: TGTGCCAGTGCCGGTGTGGCGGCCATTGGCAATGAGCAGTTCTTC. It encodes CASAGVAAIGNEQFF.

This clone was recorded only once. The rearrangement uses TRBV30 and TRBJ2-4, with D perhaps assigned TRBD1 or TRBD2 (5 bases each). Germline V CDR1 and CDR2: GTSNPN, SVGIG (reference sequence). The CDR3 totals 15 residues. Between the trimmed V and J ends, which lost 4 bases and 6 bases, there was a span of 19 bases. The CDR3 reads CAWNRNFGGLNIQYF. In DNA, the CDR3 is TGTGCCTGGAACCGGAACTTTGGGGGTCTAAACATTCAGTACTTC. Supplemented by reference TRBV30 and TRBJ2-4, the full variable domain reads SQTIHQWPATLVQPVGSPLSLECTVEGTSNPNLYWYRQAAGRGLQLLFYSVGIGQISSEVPQNLSASRPQDRQFILSSKKLLLSDSGFYLCAWNRNFGGLNIQYFGAGTRLSVL.

This chain joins TRBV28 and TRBJ1-1, with D perhaps matching TRBD1 (6 bases). The V and J ends lost 5 bases and 5 bases respectively, with 15 bases between them. In germline, CDR1 is MDHEN, CDR2 SYDVKM. There are 14 residues in the CDR3. The DNA for the CDR3 is TGTGCCAGCAGTCTGACAGGTTCTTGGACTGAAGCTTTCTTT. Amino acids: CASSLTGSWTEAFF.

The V gene is TRBV7-3, the J gene TRBJ2-5; D possibly corresponds to TRBD2 (5 bases). The CDR3 sequence is 13 residues long. CDR1 is SGHTA, CDR2 FQGTGA, per germline. V lost 5 bases and J lost 7, with 14 bases in between. The CDR3 region is CASSATVEATQYF. The CDR3 bases are TGTGCCAGCAGCGCTACAGTGGAGGCGACCCAGTACTTC. The variable domain in full, with the rest retrieved from reference TRBV7-3 and TRBJ2-5, is GAGVSQTPSNKVTEKGKYVELRCDPISGHTALYWYRQSLGQGPEFLIYFQGTGAADDSGLPNDRFFAVRPEGSVSTLKIQRTERGDSAVYLCASSATVEATQYFGPGTRLLVL.

The chain carries TRBV28 and TRBJ2-1; 9 positions agree with TRBD1. V shed 7 bases, J shed 5 bases, and the junction held 6 bases outside the gene matches. The germline V gene encodes CDR1 MDHEN and CDR2 SYDVKM. The CDR3 covers 14 residues. The CDR3 sequence: CASKLQGAHNEQFF. The CDR3 nucleotides read TGTGCCAGCAAATTACAGGGGGCGCACAATGAGCAGTTCTTC.

The gene calls are TRBV10-2 and TRBJ2-2, with 9 bases identical to TRBD1. V shed 2 bases, J shed 8 bases, and the junction held 12 bases outside the gene matches. Germline values: CDR1 WSHSY, CDR2 SAAADI. CDR3 length: 17 residues. The CDR3 nucleotides are TGCGCCAGCAGTGAGCGGGGAGGACAGGGGATGGTGGGGGAGCTGTTTTTT. Encoded protein: CASSERGGQGMVGELFF.

This rearrangement joins TRBV11-3 to TRBJ2-3; 8 bases are a match to TRBD2. J lost 4 bases, V lost 1 base, and 4 bases had no gene match. Germline lookup yields CDR1 SGHNT and CDR2 YENEEA. The CDR3 sequence is 15 residues long. The CDR3 loop is CASSLAGGQADTQYF. For the CDR3, the DNA is TGTGCCAGCAGCTTAGCGGGAGGGCAGGCAGATACGCAGTATTTT.

J is TRBJ1-2 and V is TRBV2, with D unresolved. The CDR3 is 13 residues long. Germline values: CDR1 SNHLY, CDR2 FYNNEI. V was cut by 3 bases and J by 8 bases, with 13 bases left in between. CDR3 DNA sequence: TGTGCCAGCAGTGAGTACGTCAGCTACGGCTACACCTTC. Its protein product is CASSEYVSYGYTF.

The count of this clone is one. The chain links TRBV30 to TRBJ2-7, with 8 bases fitting TRBD1. Losses at the gene ends were 3 bases for V and 3 bases for J; bases not matched to a gene: 10. This CDR3 spans 15 amino acids. Per the germline V gene, CDR1 is GTSNPN and CDR2 is SVGIG (reference sequence). CDR3 in DNA: TGTGCCTGGAGGATCGGGACAGGCCCGAACTACGAGCAGTACTTC. As protein: CAWRIGTGPNYEQYF.